The 4 T cell receptor beta chains below all came from one sample that was sequenced in a study of OX40 agonist ivuxolimab in advanced cancers. Library prep was done by the immunoSEQ multiplex PCR assay. The clones in this table, taken by TCRdb from immuneACCESS, are in-frame only. Not every clone is retained; where verified, under half of the shortfall comes from an unresolved V gene, and the cause of the rest is unknown. The sample records about 40,000 clones, roughly 82% of which are singletons. The biggest ten clones account for about 1.7% of the sample. The sample here was CD4+ or CD8+ T cells sorted from blood, taken in a trial of the OX40 agonist ivuxolimab. Receptors originate from an adult with an advanced solid tumor such as melanoma, head and neck, liver or kidney cancer.

The DNA for the CDR3 is TGTGCCAGCAGCGTATTTAGCGGGGGGGTTGTTGAGCAGTTCTTC. This sequence encodes CASSVFSGGVVEQFF. The chain uses TRBV9 and TRBJ2-1; 11 bases are shared with TRBD2. There are 15 residues in the CDR3. Looked up from germline, CDR1 is SGDLS and CDR2 is YYNGEE. Trimming removed 1 base from V and 9 bases from J; junction bases left unmatched: 6. Full variable domain (rest looked up from reference TRBV9 and TRBJ2-1): DSGVTQTPKHLITATGQRVTLRCSPRSGDLSVYWYQQSLDQGLQFLIQYYNGEERAKGNILERFSAQQFPDLHSELNLSSLELGDSALYFCASSVFSGGVVEQFFGPGTRLTVL.

V and J are TRBV10-2 and TRBJ1-1; 10 bases map to TRBD1. This CDR3 has 16 amino acids. The junction had 9 bases not matched to a gene; V was cut back by 3 bases and J by 5 bases. CDR1 and CDR2 (germline): WSHSY, SAAADI. The CDR3 coding sequence is TGCGCCAGCAGTGATCAGACAGGGGGCGTCGGGACTGAAGCTTTCTTT. Translation gives CASSDQTGGVGTEAFF.

This chain connects TRBV4-2 to TRBJ1-5; no firm D call. The CDR3 totals 14 residues. With 0 bases removed from V and 8 bases from J, the gap between germline ends came to 11 bases. Germline V gene lookup returns CDR1 LGHNA and CDR2 YNFKEQ. The CDR3: CASSQDLIGEPQHF. Written as DNA, the CDR3 is TGTGCCAGCAGCCAAGACCTCATCGGGGAGCCCCAGCATTTT.

The chain employs TRBV10-3 and TRBJ2-1; the D is unclear. Germline CDR1 and CDR2: ENHRY and SYGVKD. Between the trimmed V and J ends, which lost 3 bases and 2 bases, there was a span of 11 bases. This CDR3 region has 15 residues. The CDR3 sequence is CAISESAETYNEQFF. In DNA form, the CDR3 reads TGTGCCATCAGTGAATCGGCGGAGACCTACAATGAGCAGTTCTTC.